This T cell receptor (beta chain) emerged from a study of T cells in Graves' hyperthyroidism and ophthalmopathy. Regarding the study as a whole: Ophthalmopathy got predicted by the model a median around 6.6 months before its onset.

CDR3 length: 12 residues. The V end lost 0 bases, the J end lost 13 bases, and 12 bases lay between the germline ends. Graves' hyperthyroidism showing no ophthalmopathy progression within 18 months was considered stable. Aged 18 to 65, the patients had hyperthyroidism that was newly diagnosed and had lasted under 2 months. Diagnoses were established using clinical symptoms, serum thyroxine and TRAb, thyroid ultrasound and orbital computed tomography. On this clonotype itself: Its antigen is undetermined.

RNA transcripts served as the template for amplifying TCR beta CDR3 regions. TCR CDR3 underwent first-round RT-PCR with the HTBI primer set. In TCRdb, the multiplex PCR reads were re-called with MiXCR into one record per CDR3 protein. In the table there are about 210,000 distinct CDR3 sequences, 17% of which are singletons. The sample was blood. V and J are TRBV12-3 or TRBV12-4 and TRBJ1-2, with D possibly being TRBD1 (6 bases). This sequence was found in a man aged 50-59 years with Graves' hyperthyroidism. The CDR3 DNA reads TGTGCCAGCAGTTTAGCCGCGACACAGGGCACCTTC. Its translation is CASSLAATQGTF.